One and the same sample provided the 5 T cell receptor beta chains below, sequenced in a study of cytomegalovirus exposure and HLA in healthy donors. Use of 60 Vbeta and 13 Jbeta primers characterized the PCR. Assay used: immunoSEQ multiplex PCR; TCRdb lists only in-frame clones, some missing. The top ten clones hold 1% of a sample with roughly 180,000 clones, roughly 85% of them seen once. The specimen sequenced was PBMCs. These receptors all stem from a boy under 10 years old in good health and CMV-seronegative.

This rearrangement joins TRBV5-1 to TRBJ1-1, with D perhaps matching TRBD1 (6 bases). Trimming took 0 bases from V and 4 from J, leaving 13 bases between them. Germline assignment: CDR1 SGHRS and CDR2 YFSETQ. CDR3 length: 15 residues. In DNA form, the CDR3 reads TGCGCCAGCAGCTTGGGAGTCAGGGGTAGCACTGAAGCTTTCTTT. Its protein is CASSLGVRGSTEAFF.

V is TRBV25-1 and J is TRBJ2-5, with 9 bases matching TRBD1. This CDR3 has 14 amino acids. CDR1 and CDR2 from the germline V gene are MGHDK and SYGVNS. Trimming removed 4 bases from V and 5 bases from J; junction bases left unmatched: 5. Written as DNA, the CDR3 is TGTGCCAGCAGTGCCCAGGACAGGGGTGAGACCCAGTACTTC. This translates into CASSAQDRGETQYF.

As to this clone: A read error may account for a junction end that differs from germline. The rearrangement links TRBV7-9 to TRBJ2-7, with D uncertain. Germline CDR1 SEHNR, CDR2 FQNEAQ (reference sequence). The CDR3 is 13 residues long. CDR3 region: CSSRLLVAREQYF. As DNA, the CDR3 is TGTTCCAGCAGACTTCTAGTGGCTCGCGAGCAGTACTTC.

This chain links TRBV9 with TRBJ2-7; possible D gene TRBD2, 5 bases. The V and J ends lost 3 bases and 0 bases respectively, with 13 bases between them. This CDR3 region has 15 residues. CDR1 and CDR2 (germline): SGDLS, YYNGEE. For the CDR3, the DNA is TGTGCCAGCAGCGCTAGAGGGTCAAACTCCTACGAGCAGTACTTC. Protein product: CASSARGSNSYEQYF. The whole variable domain, remainder taken from reference TRBV9 and TRBJ2-7, is DSGVTQTPKHLITATGQRVTLRCSPRSGDLSVYWYQQSLDQGLQFLIQYYNGEERAKGNILERFSAQQFPDLHSELNLSSLELGDSALYFCASSARGSNSYEQYFGPGTRLTVT.

The chain employs TRBV30 and TRBJ2-1; 14 nucleotides match TRBD2. Germline loops: CDR1 GTSNPN, CDR2 SVGIG (reference sequence). This CDR3 contains 13 residues. With V trimmed by 7 bases and J by 5 bases, 1 base remained unmatched. The CDR3: CALGLAGDNEQFF. CDR3 sequence (DNA): TGTGCCTTGGGACTAGCGGGAGACAATGAGCAGTTCTTC.